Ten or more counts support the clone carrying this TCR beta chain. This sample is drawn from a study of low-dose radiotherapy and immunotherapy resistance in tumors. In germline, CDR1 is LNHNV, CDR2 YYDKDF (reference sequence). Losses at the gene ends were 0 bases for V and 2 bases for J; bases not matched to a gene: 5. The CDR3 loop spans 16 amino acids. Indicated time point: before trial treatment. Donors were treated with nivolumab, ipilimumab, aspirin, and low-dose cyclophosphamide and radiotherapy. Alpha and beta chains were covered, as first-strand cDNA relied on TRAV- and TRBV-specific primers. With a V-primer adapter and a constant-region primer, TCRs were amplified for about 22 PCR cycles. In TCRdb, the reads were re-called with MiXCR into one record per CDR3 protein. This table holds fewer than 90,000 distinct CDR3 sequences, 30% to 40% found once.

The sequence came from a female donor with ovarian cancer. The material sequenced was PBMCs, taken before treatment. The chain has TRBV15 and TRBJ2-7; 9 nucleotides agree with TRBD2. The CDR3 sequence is CATSREIAGAPYEQYF. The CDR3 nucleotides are TGTGCCACCAGCAGAGAAATAGCGGGGGCCCCCTACGAGCAGTACTTC.